This T cell receptor (beta chain) originates from a study of cytomegalovirus exposure and HLA in healthy donors. Germline V gives CDR1 MGHRA, CDR2 YSYEKL. V lost 1 base to trimming and J lost 15 bases, with 22 bases between them. The CDR3 covers 15 residues. These donors were members of the approximately 120-subject validation cohort, a group separate from the approximately 670-subject first cohort. This table comes from immunoSEQ multiplex PCR, and its TCRdb copy is limited to in-frame clones, with some not included. The sample includes some 250,000 clones, less than 95% of them seen just once. The sequenced material came from PBMCs. This TCR derives from a woman in her twenties or thirties in good health and CMV-seronegative. V is TRBV4-1 and J is TRBJ2-1; D not resolved. DNA for the CDR3: TGCGCCAGCAGCCAAGTCGGCCGCAGAGCCTTAGATTGGTTCTTC. Protein: CASSQVGRRALDWFF.